These T cell receptor beta chains were read from a single sample in a study of glioma-infiltrating T cells. Each CDR3 protein is one row after TCRdb ran MiXCR on the multiplex PCR reads. The sample contains around 350,000 distinct CDR3 sequences, around 45% of which appear only once. Sequenced input: glioma tissue, nonneoplastic brain tissue, or PBMCs (not recorded which). The receptor set was obtained from a human donor with low-grade glioma or glioblastoma, undergoing nonglioma brain surgery, or in good health (not recorded which). Both conserved end residues are part of each CDR3. The order of the fields is V gene, J gene, clone size, D gene, CDR3 DNA, CDR3 protein. D genes are given only for firm matches. Size tells how often a clone was seen (once, few, many) or the class of an expanded clone, and some rows leave it out.

V: TRBV20-1; J: TRBJ1-6; size: many; D: -; DNA: TGCAGTGCTATCAACCGCTATTCACCCCTCCACTTT; CDR3: CSAINRYSPLHF
V: TRBV6-1; J: TRBJ2-1; size: -; D: TRBD2; DNA: TGTGCCAGCAGTGAATTAACTAGCGGGCCACTGAGCTCCTACAATGAGCAGTCCTTC; CDR3: CASSELTSGPLSSYNEQSF
V: TRBV28; J: TRBJ1-4; size: -; D: -; DNA: TGTGCCAGCACCTCTCAAGGCGGAGGGAGAGGGGAAAAACTGTTTTTT; CDR3: CASTSQGGGRGEKLFF
V: TRBV7-2; J: TRBJ2-7; size: -; D: TRBD1; DNA: TGTGCCAGCAGCTCTACCGGGACAGCCTACGAGCAGTACTTC; CDR3: CASSSTGTAYEQYF
V: TRBV20-1; J: TRBJ1-5; size: many; D: -; DNA: TGCAGTGCTCATACTGACAGGTATAATCAGCCCCAGCATTTT; CDR3: CSAHTDRYNQPQHF
V: TRBV28; J: TRBJ2-6; size: few; D: -; DNA: TGTGCCAGCAGTACAGGACGGTCGCTCTCTGGGGCCAACGTCCTGACTTTC; CDR3: CASSTGRSLSGANVLTF
V: TRBV5-4; J: TRBJ1-1; size: -; D: -; DNA: TGTGCCAGCAGCTCGGGGGGCAGGGCTTACACTGAAGCTTTCTTT; CDR3: CASSSGGRAYTEAFF
V: TRBV20-1; J: TRBJ1-1; size: many; D: -; DNA: TGCAGTGCTAGCGGGTCGTTGGGGACTGAAGCTTTCTTT; CDR3: CSASGSLGTEAFF
V: TRBV4-2; J: TRBJ2-1; size: -; D: TRBD2; DNA: TGTGCCAGCAGCTTAGCGGGGTGGGGAAATGAGCAGTTCTTC; CDR3: CASSLAGWGNEQFF
V: TRBV28; J: TRBJ1-2; size: many; D: TRBD1; DNA: TGTGCCAGCACCACATGGACAGGGCTTACTAACTATGGCTACACCTTC; CDR3: CASTTWTGLTNYGYTF
V: TRBV6-1; J: TRBJ2-6; size: -; D: -; DNA: TGTGCCAGCAGAAAAACCAAGGCTGGGGCCAACGTCCTGACTTTC; CDR3: CASRKTKAGANVLTF
V: TRBV20-1; J: TRBJ1-1; size: -; D: -; DNA: TGCAGTGCCCCGACAGGCACTGAAGCTTTCTTT; CDR3: CSAPTGTEAFF
V: TRBV7-6; J: TRBJ1-2; size: few; D: -; DNA: TGTGCCAGCAGCTTAGGGGGCCTAACAAACTATGGCTACACCTTC; CDR3: CASSLGGLTNYGYTF
V: TRBV20-1; J: TRBJ1-5; size: many; D: -; DNA: TGCAGTCGGAAAGTATCGGGAGATCAGCCCCAGCATTTT; CDR3: CSRKVSGDQPQHF
V: TRBV20-1; J: TRBJ2-3; size: few; D: -; DNA: TGCAGTGCTACAAAGGGGCCGAGCACAGATACGCAGTATTTT; CDR3: CSATKGPSTDTQYF